This TCR beta chain was recovered during a study of T cell changes during pregnancy in multiple sclerosis (dated by TCRdb to between 2018 and 2021). At the level of the whole study: Changes in the T cell repertoire over the course of pregnancy were examined in this study in women with multiple sclerosis.

Notes on this clone: Its antigen is not yet known. No clone much larger than this one lies a single base away; base qualities are absent.

Reading the germline V gene gives CDR1 MGHDK and CDR2 SYGVNS. The junction shows trimming of 3 bases on V and 8 bases on J, and the gene matches do not reach 3 bases of it. Including the terminal cysteine and phenylalanine, the CDR3 comprises 13 residues. The retained sequence is limited to the CDR3, 39 bases, with the frame set at the first base. The method was the immunoSEQ multiplex PCR assay. TCRdb limited this immuneACCESS table to in-frame rearrangements with V and J called. A share of clones is missing; checked studies link under half to unresolved V genes, and the rest is unexplained. The sample records approximately 70,000 clones, around 92% of which are singletons. Clones ranked in the top ten supply over 0.8% of the sample.

The chain is made from TRBV25-1 and TRBJ1-2; 10 junctional bases match TRBD1. This TCR was recovered from a female donor in good health, enrolled as a control in a pregnancy study. The sequencing used peripheral blood, collected in the first trimester of pregnancy. The encoded CDR3 is CASSDRTGGGYTF. The DNA sequence is TGTGCCAGCAGTGATCGGACAGGGGGAGGCTACACCTTC.